This T cell receptor beta chain comes out of a study of CD8 T cells in ankylosing spondylitis. The CDR3 sequence is 15 residues long. Deletions cut 1 base from V and 0 bases from J, with 10 bases between. CDR1 is DFQATT, CDR2 SNEGSKA, per germline (reference sequence). Study-level results: There was reportedly significant enrichment of clones that were disease-linked in matched ankylosing spondylitis synovial fluid. Some motif variants were previously reported in reactive arthritis synovial fluid and blood. Characteristic, it appeared, of ankylosing spondylitis blood was a TCR beta motif of roughly eight highly homologous variants. Disease-linked clones, CD8+, were relatively rare in peripheral blood.

Each TCR beta library was made by quantitative 5'-RACE that incorporated molecular barcodes. TCRdb reprocessed the 5' RACE reads via MiXCR and lists one record per CDR3 protein. The table records 700,000 or so distinct CDR3 sequences, around 19% of them present only once. For this clonotype: No antigen is known for it.

This sequence was found in a male donor with ankylosing spondylitis. Sequenced sample: blood, either unsorted or a sorted T cell fraction (not recorded which). This rearrangement joins TRBV20-1 to TRBJ1-5, with D uncertain. The CDR3 protein is CSARVASDSNQPQHF. In nucleotides, the CDR3 is TGCAGTGCTAGAGTGGCTTCCGATAGCAATCAGCCCCAGCATTTT.